The T cell receptor beta chain under discussion was sequenced for a study of blood T cell repertoires in COVID-19. Whole-study context: Samples came from the United States, Italy and Spain, spanning acute and convalescent COVID-19. PBMCs, B-cell-depleted T cells, or T cells provided the cDNA or gDNA that made up the material.

Authors' data handling: Nucleated cell number was recorded as an estimate derived from reference gene primer amplification. Sequencing was performed with immunoSEQ multiplex PCR; in TCRdb, only in-frame clones are kept and a portion is missing. V and J calls plus clone size are reproduced from that table; the DNA served to infer D and trimming. The sample has 95,000 to 110,000 clones; 88% are singletons. V was cut by 0 bases and J by 0 bases, with 13 bases left in between. The CDR3 contains 17 residues. Germline lookup yields CDR1 SGHRS and CDR2 YFSETQ. Sequencing used peripheral blood. V gene TRBV5-1 combines with J gene TRBJ1-5; no firm D call. This receptor was identified in a human donor in a cohort sampled during active COVID-19. The CDR3 here is CASSLAPGPYSNQPQHF. CDR3 sequence (DNA): TGCGCCAGCAGCTTGGCGCCAGGCCCATATAGCAATCAGCCCCAGCATTTT.